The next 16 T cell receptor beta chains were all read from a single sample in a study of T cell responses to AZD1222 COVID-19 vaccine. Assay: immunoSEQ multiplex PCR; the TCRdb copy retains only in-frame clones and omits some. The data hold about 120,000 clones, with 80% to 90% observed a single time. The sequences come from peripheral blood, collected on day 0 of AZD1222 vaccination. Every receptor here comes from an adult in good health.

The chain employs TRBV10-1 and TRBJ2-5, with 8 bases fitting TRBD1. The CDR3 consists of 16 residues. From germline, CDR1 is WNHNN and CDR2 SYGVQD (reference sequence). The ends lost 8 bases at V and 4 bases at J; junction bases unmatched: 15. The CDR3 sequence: CASATGQGAARETQYF. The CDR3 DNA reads TGCGCCAGCGCCACCGGACAGGGAGCGGCAAGAGAGACCCAGTACTTC.

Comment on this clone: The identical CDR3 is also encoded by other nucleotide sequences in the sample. The CDR3 DNA is TGTGCCAGCTCACCCGACAGGGGCCATTCCTACGAGCAGTACTTC. Translating it yields CASSPDRGHSYEQYF. This chain joins TRBV18 and TRBJ2-7; 8 bases are a match to TRBD1. The CDR3 contains 15 residues. Germline V lookup: CDR1 KGHSH, CDR2 LQKENI. The junction had 5 bases not matched to a gene; V was cut back by 3 bases and J by 1 base.

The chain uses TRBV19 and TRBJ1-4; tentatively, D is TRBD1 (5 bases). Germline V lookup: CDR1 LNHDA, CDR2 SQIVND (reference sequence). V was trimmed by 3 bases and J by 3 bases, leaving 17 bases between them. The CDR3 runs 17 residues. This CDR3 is CASSIPSAGGANEKLFF. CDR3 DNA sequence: TGTGCCAGTAGTATCCCCTCAGCGGGGGGGGCTAATGAAAAACTGTTTTTT.

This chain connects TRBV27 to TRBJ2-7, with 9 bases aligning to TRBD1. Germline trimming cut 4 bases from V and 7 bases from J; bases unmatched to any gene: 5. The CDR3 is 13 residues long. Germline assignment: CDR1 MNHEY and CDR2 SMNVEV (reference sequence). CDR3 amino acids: CASSWDRAGEQYF. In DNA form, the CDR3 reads TGTGCCAGCAGTTGGGACAGGGCTGGAGAGCAGTACTTC.

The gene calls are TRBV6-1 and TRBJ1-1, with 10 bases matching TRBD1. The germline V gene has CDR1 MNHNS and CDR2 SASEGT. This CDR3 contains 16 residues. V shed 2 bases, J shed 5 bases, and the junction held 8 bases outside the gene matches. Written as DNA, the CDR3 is TGTGCCAGCAGTGAAAGGGGGGACAGGGGCCTGACTGAAGCTTTCTTT. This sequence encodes CASSERGDRGLTEAFF.

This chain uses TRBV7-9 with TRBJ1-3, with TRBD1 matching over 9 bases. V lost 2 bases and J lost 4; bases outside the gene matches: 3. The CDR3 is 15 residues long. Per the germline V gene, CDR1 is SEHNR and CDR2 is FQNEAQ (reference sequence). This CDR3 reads CASSLPGQGGNTIYF. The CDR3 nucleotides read TGTGCCAGCAGCTTACCGGGACAGGGAGGAAACACCATATATTTT.

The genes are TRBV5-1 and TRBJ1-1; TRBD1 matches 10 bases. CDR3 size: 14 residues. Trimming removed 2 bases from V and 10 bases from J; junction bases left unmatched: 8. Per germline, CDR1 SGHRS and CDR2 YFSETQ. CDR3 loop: CASSFGTGVGGAFF. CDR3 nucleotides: TGCGCCAGCAGCTTCGGGACAGGGGTCGGGGGAGCTTTCTTT.

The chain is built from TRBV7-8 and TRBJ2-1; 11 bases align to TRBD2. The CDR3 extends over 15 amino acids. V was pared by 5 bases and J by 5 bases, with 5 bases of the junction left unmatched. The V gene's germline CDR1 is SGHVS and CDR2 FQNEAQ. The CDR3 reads CASSARLAGNNEQFF. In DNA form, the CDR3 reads TGTGCCAGCAGCGCCCGACTAGCGGGAAACAATGAGCAGTTCTTC. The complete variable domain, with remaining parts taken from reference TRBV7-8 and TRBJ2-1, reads GAGVSQSPRYKVAKRGQDVALRCDPISGHVSLFWYQQALGQGPEFLTYFQNEAQLDKSGLPSDRFFAERPEGSVSTLKIQRTQQEDSAVYLCASSARLAGNNEQFFGPGTRLTVL.

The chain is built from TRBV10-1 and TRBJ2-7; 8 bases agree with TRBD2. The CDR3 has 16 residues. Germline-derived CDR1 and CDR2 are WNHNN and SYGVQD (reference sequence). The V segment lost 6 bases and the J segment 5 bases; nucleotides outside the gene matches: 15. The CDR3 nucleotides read TGCGCCAGCAGACACAGATCGGGGGGGGAGGGAGACGAGCAGTACTTC. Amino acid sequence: CASRHRSGGEGDEQYF.

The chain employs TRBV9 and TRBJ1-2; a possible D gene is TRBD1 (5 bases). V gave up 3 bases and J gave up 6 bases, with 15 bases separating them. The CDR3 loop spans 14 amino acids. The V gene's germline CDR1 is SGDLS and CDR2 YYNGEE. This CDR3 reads CASSAFIGGDGYTF. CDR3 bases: TGTGCCAGCAGCGCCTTTATCGGGGGGGATGGCTACACCTTC. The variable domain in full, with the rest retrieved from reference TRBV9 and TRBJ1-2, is DSGVTQTPKHLITATGQRVTLRCSPRSGDLSVYWYQQSLDQGLQFLIQYYNGEERAKGNILERFSAQQFPDLHSELNLSSLELGDSALYFCASSAFIGGDGYTFGSGTRLTVV.

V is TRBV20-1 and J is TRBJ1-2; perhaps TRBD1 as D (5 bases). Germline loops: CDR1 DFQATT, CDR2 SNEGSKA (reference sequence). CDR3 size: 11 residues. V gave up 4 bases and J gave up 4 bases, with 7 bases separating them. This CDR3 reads CSATDIYGYTF. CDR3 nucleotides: TGCAGTGCTACGGACATCTATGGCTACACCTTC.

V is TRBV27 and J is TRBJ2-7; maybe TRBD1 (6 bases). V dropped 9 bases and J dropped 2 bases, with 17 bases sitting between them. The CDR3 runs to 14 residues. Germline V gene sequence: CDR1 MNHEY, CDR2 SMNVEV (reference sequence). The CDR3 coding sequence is TGTGCCAGTAGTCCCGGGACATTAGCCTACGAGCAGTACTTC. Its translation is CASSPGTLAYEQYF.

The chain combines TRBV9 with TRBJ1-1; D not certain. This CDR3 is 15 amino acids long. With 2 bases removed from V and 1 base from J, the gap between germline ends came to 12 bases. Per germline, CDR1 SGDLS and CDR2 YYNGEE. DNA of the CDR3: TGTGCCAGCAGCGTTGCCGGCGCGGAGAACACTGAAGCTTTCTTT. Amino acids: CASSVAGAENTEAFF.

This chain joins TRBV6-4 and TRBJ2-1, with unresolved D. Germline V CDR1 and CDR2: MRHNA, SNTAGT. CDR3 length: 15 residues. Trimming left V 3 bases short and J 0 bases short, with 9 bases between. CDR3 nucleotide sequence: TGTGCCAGCAGTGAACAATCGAACTCCTACAATGAGCAGTTCTTC. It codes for CASSEQSNSYNEQFF.

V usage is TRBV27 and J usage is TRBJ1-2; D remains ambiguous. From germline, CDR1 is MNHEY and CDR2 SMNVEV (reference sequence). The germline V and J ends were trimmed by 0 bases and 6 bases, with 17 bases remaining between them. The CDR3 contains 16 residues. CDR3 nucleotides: TGTGCCAGCAGTTTATCCGGGGAACCTGATGTCAATGGCTACACCTTC. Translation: CASSLSGEPDVNGYTF.

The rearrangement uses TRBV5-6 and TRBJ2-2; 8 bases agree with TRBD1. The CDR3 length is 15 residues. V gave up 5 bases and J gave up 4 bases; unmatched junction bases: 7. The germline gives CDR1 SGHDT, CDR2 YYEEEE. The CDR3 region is CASRHSTGVTGELFF. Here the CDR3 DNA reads TGTGCCAGCAGACATTCGACAGGGGTCACCGGGGAGCTGTTTTTT.